This TCR beta chain was retrieved from a study of blood T cell repertoires in COVID-19. Study at large: The samples span acute and convalescent COVID-19 from the United States, Italy and Spain. T cells, B-cell-depleted T cells, or PBMCs provided the cDNA or gDNA that served as material.

The germline V gene encodes CDR1 SNHLY and CDR2 FYNNEI. The CDR3 is 13 residues long. V was pared by 5 bases and J by 8 bases, with 15 bases between. Study processing details: Reference gene primer amplification gave nucleated cell count estimates. Clones were read by immunoSEQ multiplex PCR, and TCRdb kept only the in-frame ones, dropping some. V and J calls and clone size are given by that table; D and trimming were obtained from the DNA. The sample lists roughly 100,000 clones, 69% occurring once. This clone appeared many times. This receptor was taken from an elderly man with acute or convalescent COVID-19. What was sequenced was peripheral blood. The rearrangement joins TRBV2 to TRBJ1-2; D is ambiguous. CDR3 region: CASSRLLRLGYTF. The CDR3 DNA sequence: TGTGCCAGCAGTCGACTGCTGAGATTGGGCTACACCTTC.